A selection of T cell receptor beta chains follows, all from one sample in a study of T cell responses to AZD1222 COVID-19 vaccine. Generated by immunoSEQ multiplex PCR, the TCRdb table keeps only in-frame clones and is missing some. Counted here are roughly 93,000 clones, roughly 85% occurring once; the ten biggest clones make up roughly 6.5%. This material consisted of peripheral blood, taken on day 0 of AZD1222 vaccination. The receptors derive from an adult in good health. The CDR3 runs from the conserved cysteine through the conserved F or W. D genes are given only for firm matches. Size is omitted from some rows. Given values are once, few, many or a class for expanded clones.

cdr3_aa	cdr3_nt	j_call	d_call	v_call	clone_size
CASSYSRGGGYEQYF	TGTGCCAGCAGTTACTCGCGCGGGGGAGGTTACGAGCAGTACTTC	TRBJ2-7	TRBD2	TRBV6-5	.
CASSPLAGGPSDTQYF	TGTGCCAGCAGTCCGCTAGCGGGAGGGCCTTCGGATACGCAGTATTTT	TRBJ2-3	TRBD2	TRBV2	.
CASSVPLAGEYGETQYF	TGTGCCAGCAGTGTCCCACTAGCGGGAGAGTACGGAGAGACCCAGTACTTC	TRBJ2-5	TRBD2	TRBV2	.
CASQQGLDYGYTF	TGTGCCAGTCAACAGGGTTTAGACTATGGCTACACCTTC	TRBJ1-2	.	TRBV2	.
CASSQEAFF	TGTGCCAGCAGCCAGGAAGCTTTCTTT	TRBJ1-1	.	TRBV14	.
CASSLEPTRGDTGELFF	TGTGCCAGCAGCTTGGAACCGACCCGAGGGGACACCGGGGAGCTGTTTTTT	TRBJ2-2	.	TRBV5-4	.
CASSPGTAPQETQYF	TGCGCCAGCAGCCCCGGGACAGCACCCCAAGAGACCCAGTACTTC	TRBJ2-5	TRBD1	TRBV5-1	.
CASSPGSPSSYNEQFF	TGTGCCAGCAGCCCAGGATCCCCTAGCTCCTACAATGAGCAGTTCTTC	TRBJ2-1	.	TRBV9	.
CASSQWLSHNEQFF	TGTGCCAGCAGCCAGTGGCTCTCTCACAATGAGCAGTTCTTC	TRBJ2-1	.	TRBV14	once
CASSSGGATEAFF	TGTGCCAGCAGCAGTGGTGGCGCCACTGAAGCTTTCTTT	TRBJ1-1	.	TRBV21-1	.
CASRQGSYNSPLHF	TGTGCCAGCAGGCAGGGTTCCTATAATTCACCCCTCCACTTT	TRBJ1-6	.	TRBV7-6	.
CASSIRDFPPPSYTF	TGTGCCAGTAGTATTCGGGACTTCCCACCCCCGAGCTACACCTTC	TRBJ1-2	.	TRBV19	.
CASRATVGSNQPQHF	TGTGCCAGCAGGGCCACCGTCGGGAGCAATCAGCCCCAGCATTTT	TRBJ1-5	.	TRBV6-5	.
CASSQDPGRKNSPLHF	TGTGCCAGCAGCCAAGATCCGGGACGGAAAAATTCACCCCTCCACTTT	TRBJ1-6	.	TRBV4-2	.
CASSLGRGGDYGYTF	TGTGCCAGCAGCTTAGGACGCGGGGGCGACTATGGCTACACCTTC	TRBJ1-2	.	TRBV7-9	few
CASSLGTANTEAFF	TGTGCCAGCAGCCTCGGGACAGCGAACACTGAAGCTTTCTTT	TRBJ1-1	TRBD1	TRBV27	.
CASSLGQGLGGNQPQHF	TGTGCCAGCAGCTTGGGACAGGGGCTCGGGGGCAATCAGCCCCAGCATTTT	TRBJ1-5	TRBD1	TRBV7-6	.
CASSFLATEAFF	TGTGCCAGCAGCTTCTTAGCCACTGAAGCTTTCTTT	TRBJ1-1	.	TRBV11-2	once
CASSKDRLSGNTIYF	TGTGCCAGCAGTAAGGACAGGCTCTCTGGAAACACCATATATTTT	TRBJ1-3	TRBD1	TRBV6-5	.
CASSELLVHSRDEETQYF	TGCGCCAGCAGTGAGCTCCTCGTCCACTCGAGAGACGAAGAGACCCAGTACTTC	TRBJ2-5	.	TRBV10-1	few
CASRWGLADYNEQFF	TGCGCCAGCAGGTGGGGACTAGCGGATTACAATGAGCAGTTCTTC	TRBJ2-1	TRBD2	TRBV5-1	.
CASSLGTLATYEQYF	TGTGCTAGCAGCCTCGGGACACTCGCAACCTACGAGCAGTACTTC	TRBJ2-7	.	TRBV7-7	few
CASTPPDTSLIQYF	TGTGCCAGCACGCCCCCCGATACTAGCCTAATTCAGTACTTC	TRBJ2-4	.	TRBV7-8	.
CASSQEWGGYNEQFF	TGTGCCAGCAGCCAAGAGTGGGGGGGTTACAATGAGCAGTTCTTC	TRBJ2-1	TRBD2	TRBV3-1/TRBV3-2	.
CASSPASTDTQYF	TGTGCCAGCAGCCCAGCTAGCACAGATACGCAGTATTTT	TRBJ2-3	.	TRBV5-4	few
CSYRGGNEQYF	TGCAGCTATAGGGGTGGGAACGAGCAGTACTTC	TRBJ2-7	.	TRBV29-1	.
CASSQRGENGYTF	TGTGCCAGCAGCCAAAGGGGTGAAAACGGCTACACCTTC	TRBJ1-2	.	TRBV3-1/TRBV3-2	.
CASSLEPWRGEKLFF	TGTGCCAGTAGCTTGGAGCCGTGGAGGGGTGAAAAACTGTTTTTT	TRBJ1-4	.	TRBV19	.